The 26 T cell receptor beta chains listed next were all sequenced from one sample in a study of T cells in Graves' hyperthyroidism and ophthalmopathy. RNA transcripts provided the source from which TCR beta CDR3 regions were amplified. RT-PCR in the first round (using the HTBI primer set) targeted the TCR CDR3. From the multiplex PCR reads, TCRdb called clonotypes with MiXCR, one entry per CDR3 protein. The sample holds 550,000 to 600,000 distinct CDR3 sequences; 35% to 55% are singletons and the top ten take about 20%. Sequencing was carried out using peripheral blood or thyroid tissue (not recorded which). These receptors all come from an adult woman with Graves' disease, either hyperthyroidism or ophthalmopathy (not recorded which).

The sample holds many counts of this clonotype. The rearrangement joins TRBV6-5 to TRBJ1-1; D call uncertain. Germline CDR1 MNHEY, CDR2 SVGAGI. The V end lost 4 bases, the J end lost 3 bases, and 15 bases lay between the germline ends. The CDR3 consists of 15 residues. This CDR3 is CASSLTQQSHTEAFF. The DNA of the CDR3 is TGTGCCAGCAGTTTAACCCAACAGAGTCACACTGAAGCTTTCTTT.

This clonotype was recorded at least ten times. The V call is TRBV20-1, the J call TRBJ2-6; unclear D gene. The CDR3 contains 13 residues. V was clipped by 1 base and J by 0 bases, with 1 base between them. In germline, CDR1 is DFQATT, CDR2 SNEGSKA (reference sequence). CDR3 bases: TGCAGTGCTAGAGGCTCTGGGGCCAACGTCCTGACTTTC. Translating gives CSARGSGANVLTF.

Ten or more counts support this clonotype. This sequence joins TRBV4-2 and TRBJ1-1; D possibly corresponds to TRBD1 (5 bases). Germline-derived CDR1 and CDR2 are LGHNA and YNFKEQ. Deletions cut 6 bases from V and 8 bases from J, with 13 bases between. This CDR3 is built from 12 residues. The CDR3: CASRLPGTEAFF. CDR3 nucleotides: TGTGCCAGCAGACTCCCCGGGACCGAAGCTTTCTTT.

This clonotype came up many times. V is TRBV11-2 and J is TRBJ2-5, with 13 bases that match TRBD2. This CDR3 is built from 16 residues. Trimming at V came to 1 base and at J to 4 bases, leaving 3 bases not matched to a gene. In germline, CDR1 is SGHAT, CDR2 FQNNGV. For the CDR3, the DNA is TGTGCCAGCAGCTTAGGGACTAGCGGGAGAGGAGAGACCCAGTACTTC. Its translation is CASSLGTSGRGETQYF.

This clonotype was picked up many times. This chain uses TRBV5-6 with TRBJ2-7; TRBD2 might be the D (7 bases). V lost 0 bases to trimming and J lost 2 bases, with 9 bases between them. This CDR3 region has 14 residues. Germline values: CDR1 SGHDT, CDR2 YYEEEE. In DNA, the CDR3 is TGTGCCAGCAGCTTGGGCGGGGGCACCTACGAGCAGTACTTC. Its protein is CASSLGGGTYEQYF.

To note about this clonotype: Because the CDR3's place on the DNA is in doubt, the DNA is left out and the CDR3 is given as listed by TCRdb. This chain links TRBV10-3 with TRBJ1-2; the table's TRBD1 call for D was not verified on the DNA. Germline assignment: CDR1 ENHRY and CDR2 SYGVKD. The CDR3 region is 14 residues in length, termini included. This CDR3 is CAICSARYRAGYTF.

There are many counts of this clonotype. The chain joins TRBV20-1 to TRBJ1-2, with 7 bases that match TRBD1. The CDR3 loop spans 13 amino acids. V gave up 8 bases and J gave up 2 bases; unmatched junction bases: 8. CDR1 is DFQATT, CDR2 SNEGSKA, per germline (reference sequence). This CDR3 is CSLRTGRNYGYTF. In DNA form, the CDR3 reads TGCAGTCTGCGGACAGGAAGGAACTATGGCTACACCTTC.

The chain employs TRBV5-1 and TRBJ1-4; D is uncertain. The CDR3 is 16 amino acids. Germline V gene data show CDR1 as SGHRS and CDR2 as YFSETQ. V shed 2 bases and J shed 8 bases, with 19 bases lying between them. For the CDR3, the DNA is TGCGCCAGCAGCTTCCCGAAGAGCGCGGGAGGGGAAAAACTGTTTTTT. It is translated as CASSFPKSAGGEKLFF.

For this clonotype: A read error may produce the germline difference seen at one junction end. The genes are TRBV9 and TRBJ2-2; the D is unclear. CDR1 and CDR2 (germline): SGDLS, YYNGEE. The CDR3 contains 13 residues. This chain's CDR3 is CASSPTYRGELFF. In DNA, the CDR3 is TGCGCCAGCAGCCCTACTTACCGCGGGGAGCTGTTTTTT.

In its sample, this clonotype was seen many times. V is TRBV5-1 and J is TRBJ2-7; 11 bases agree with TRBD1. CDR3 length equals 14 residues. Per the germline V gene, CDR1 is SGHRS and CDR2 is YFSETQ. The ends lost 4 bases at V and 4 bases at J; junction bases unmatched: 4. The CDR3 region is CASSHGTGGYEQYF. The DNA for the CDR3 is TGCGCCAGCAGCCACGGGACAGGGGGATACGAGCAGTACTTC.

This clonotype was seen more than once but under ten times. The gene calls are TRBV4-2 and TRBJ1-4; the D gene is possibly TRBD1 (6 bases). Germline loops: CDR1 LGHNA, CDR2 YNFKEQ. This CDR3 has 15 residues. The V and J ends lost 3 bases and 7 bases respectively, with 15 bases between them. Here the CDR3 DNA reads TGTGCCAGCAGCCAGGGGGGGCAGGCGGGTGAAAAACTGTTTTTT. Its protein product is CASSQGGQAGEKLFF.

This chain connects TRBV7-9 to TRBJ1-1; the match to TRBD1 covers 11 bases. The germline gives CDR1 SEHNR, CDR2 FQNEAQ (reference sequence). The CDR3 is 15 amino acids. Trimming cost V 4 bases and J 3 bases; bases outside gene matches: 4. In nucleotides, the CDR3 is TGTGCCAGCAGCTCAGGACAGGGGGCGGACACTGAAGCTTTCTTT. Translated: CASSSGQGADTEAFF.

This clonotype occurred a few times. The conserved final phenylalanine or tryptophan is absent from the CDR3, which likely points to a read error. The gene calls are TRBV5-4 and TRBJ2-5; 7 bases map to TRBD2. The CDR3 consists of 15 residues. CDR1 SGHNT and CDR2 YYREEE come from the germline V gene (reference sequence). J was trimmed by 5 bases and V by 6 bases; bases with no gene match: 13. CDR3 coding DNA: TGTGCCAGCACCCGAGCGGGATACACCGGGGAGACCCAGTACCTC. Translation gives CASTRAGYTGETQYL.

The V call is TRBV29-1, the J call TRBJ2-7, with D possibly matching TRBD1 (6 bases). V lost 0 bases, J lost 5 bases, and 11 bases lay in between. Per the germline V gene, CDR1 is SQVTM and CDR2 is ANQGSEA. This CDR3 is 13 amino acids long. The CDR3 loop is CSVEDRGQNEQYF. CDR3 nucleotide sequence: TGCAGCGTTGAAGACAGGGGCCAGAACGAGCAGTACTTC.

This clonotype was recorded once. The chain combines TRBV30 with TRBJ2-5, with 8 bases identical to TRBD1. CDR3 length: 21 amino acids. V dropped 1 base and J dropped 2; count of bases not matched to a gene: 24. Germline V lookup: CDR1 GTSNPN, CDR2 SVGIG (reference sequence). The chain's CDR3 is CAWSEFRGQDVLAAKQETQYF. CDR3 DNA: TGTGCCTGGAGTGAGTTTAGGGGACAGGACGTTTTAGCGGCTAAGCAAGAGACCCAGTACTTC.

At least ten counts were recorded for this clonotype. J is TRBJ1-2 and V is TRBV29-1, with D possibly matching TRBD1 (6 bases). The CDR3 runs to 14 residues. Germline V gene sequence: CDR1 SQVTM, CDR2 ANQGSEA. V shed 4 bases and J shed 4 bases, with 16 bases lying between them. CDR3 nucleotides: TGCAGCGTTGCCAGGGGAATCCTCTCCTATGGCTACACCTTC. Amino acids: CSVARGILSYGYTF.

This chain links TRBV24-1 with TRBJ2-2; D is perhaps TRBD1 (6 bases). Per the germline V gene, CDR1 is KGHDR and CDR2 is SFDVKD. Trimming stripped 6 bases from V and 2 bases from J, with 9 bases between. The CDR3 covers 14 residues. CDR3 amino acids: CATSTGTNTGELFF. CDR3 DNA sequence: TGTGCCACCAGTACAGGGACCAACACCGGGGAGCTGTTTTTT.

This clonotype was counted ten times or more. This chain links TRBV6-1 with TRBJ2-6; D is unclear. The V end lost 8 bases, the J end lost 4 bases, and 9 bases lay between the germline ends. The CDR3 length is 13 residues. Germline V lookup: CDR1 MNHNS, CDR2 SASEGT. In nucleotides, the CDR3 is TGTGCCAGCTTCGCCCGAGGGGCCAACGTCCTGACTTTC. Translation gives CASFARGANVLTF.

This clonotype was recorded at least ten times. The CDR3 DNA sequence: TGTGCCAGCAGCCAAGAATGGAGGGGTACCGGGGAGCTGTTTTTT. Amino acid sequence: CASSQEWRGTGELFF. The chain has TRBV14 and TRBJ2-2, with TRBD2 as a possible D gene (6 bases). The CDR3 extends over 15 amino acids. Germline V lookup: CDR1 SGHDN, CDR2 FVKESK. V lost 0 bases and J lost 5, with 10 bases in between.

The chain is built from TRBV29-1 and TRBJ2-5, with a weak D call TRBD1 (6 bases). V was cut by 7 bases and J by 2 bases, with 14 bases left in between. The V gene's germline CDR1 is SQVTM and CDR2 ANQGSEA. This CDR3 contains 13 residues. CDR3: CSAEGVGQETQYF. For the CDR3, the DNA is TGCAGCGCCGAGGGGGTTGGGCAAGAGACCCAGTACTTC.

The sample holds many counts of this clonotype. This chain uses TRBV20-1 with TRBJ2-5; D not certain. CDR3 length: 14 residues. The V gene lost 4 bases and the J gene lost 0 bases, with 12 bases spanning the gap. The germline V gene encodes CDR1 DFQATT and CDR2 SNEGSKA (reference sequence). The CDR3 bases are TGCAGTGCTATCTCGGCGGACCACCAAGAGACCCAGTACTTC. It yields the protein CSAISADHQETQYF.

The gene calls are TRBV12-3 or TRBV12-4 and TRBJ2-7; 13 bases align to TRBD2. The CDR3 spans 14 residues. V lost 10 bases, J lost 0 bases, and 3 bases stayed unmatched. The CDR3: CATGLAGVSYEQYF. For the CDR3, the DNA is TGTGCCACAGGACTAGCGGGGGTCTCCTACGAGCAGTACTTC.

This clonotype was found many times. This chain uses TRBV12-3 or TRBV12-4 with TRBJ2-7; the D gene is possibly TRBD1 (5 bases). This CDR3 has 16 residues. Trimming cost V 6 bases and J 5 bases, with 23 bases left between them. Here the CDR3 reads CASSQRRGIQGNEQYF. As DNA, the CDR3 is TGTGCCAGCAGCCAAAGAAGGGGAATCCAGGGCAACGAGCAGTACTTC.

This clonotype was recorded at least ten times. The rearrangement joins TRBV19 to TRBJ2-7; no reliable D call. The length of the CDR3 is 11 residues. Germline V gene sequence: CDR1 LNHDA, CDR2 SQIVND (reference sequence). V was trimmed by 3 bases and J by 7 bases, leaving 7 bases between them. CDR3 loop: CASSISGEQYF. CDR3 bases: TGTGCCAGTAGTATTAGTGGTGAGCAGTACTTC.

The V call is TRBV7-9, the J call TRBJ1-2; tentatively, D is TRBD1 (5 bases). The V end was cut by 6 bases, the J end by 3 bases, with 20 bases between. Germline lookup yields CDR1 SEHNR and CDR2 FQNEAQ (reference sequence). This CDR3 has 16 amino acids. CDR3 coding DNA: TGTGCCAGCAGTTCTTTCGGGGCAGGGAAGGACTATGGCTACACCTTC. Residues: CASSSFGAGKDYGYTF.

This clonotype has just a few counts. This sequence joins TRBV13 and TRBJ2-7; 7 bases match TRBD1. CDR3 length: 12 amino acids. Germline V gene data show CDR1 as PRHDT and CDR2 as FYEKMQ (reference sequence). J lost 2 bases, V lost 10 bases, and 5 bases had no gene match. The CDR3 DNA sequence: TGTGCCAACAGGGGATTTGCCTACGAGCAGTACTTC. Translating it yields CANRGFAYEQYF. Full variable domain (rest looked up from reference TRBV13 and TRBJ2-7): AAGVIQSPRHLIKEKRETATLKCYPIPRHDTVYWYQQGPGQDPQFLISFYEKMQSDKGSIPDRFSAQQFSDYHSELNMSSLELGDSALYFCANRGFAYEQYFGPGTRLTVT.